A single sample gave rise to the 19 T cell receptor beta chains below, sequenced in a study of blood T cell repertoires in COVID-19. Repertoires were generated with immunoSEQ multiplex PCR, while TCRdb's copy carries only in-frame clones and drops some. The sample consists of about 25,000 clones, over 75% of them appearing once. The sample consisted of peripheral blood. The receptors come from a man aged 45 to 65 with active or convalescent COVID-19.

V and J are TRBV19 and TRBJ1-2, with 9 nucleotides matching TRBD1. Germline CDR1 reads LNHDA; CDR2 reads SQIVND (reference sequence). This CDR3 spans 13 amino acids. The J segment lost 7 bases and the V segment lost 5 bases, leaving 5 bases of the junction unmatched. This CDR3 reads CASSSGTGFGYTF. The CDR3 DNA reads TGTGCCAGTAGTTCCGGGACAGGGTTTGGCTACACCTTC.

The CDR3 nucleotides are TGCGCCAGCAGCCAGGACAGGGGGTATTCCTACAATGAGCAGTTCTTC. Protein sequence: CASSQDRGYSYNEQFF. The V and J genes are TRBV5-1 and TRBJ2-1, with 10 bases identical to TRBD1. The germline CDR1 and CDR2 sequences are SGHRS and YFSETQ. V was pared by 4 bases and J by 1 base, with 5 bases of the junction left unmatched. The CDR3 extends over 16 amino acids.

In its sample, this clone was seen a few times. The V gene is TRBV3-1 (or the pseudogene TRBV3-2), the J gene TRBJ1-6; 8 bases agree with TRBD1. CDR1 is LGHDT, CDR2 YNNKEL, per germline (reference sequence). After removal of 9 bases from V and 5 bases from J, the junction contained 6 bases not matched to a gene. This CDR3 spans 14 amino acids. The CDR3 DNA sequence: TGTGCCAGTAGGACAGGGATCCATAATTCACCCCTCCACTTT. Its translation: CASRTGIHNSPLHF.

The V and J genes are TRBV5-1 and TRBJ2-5; D uncertain. Trimming stripped 0 bases from V and 5 bases from J, with 11 bases between. Germline lookup yields CDR1 SGHRS and CDR2 YFSETQ. The CDR3 is made up of 14 amino acids. The CDR3 DNA reads TGCGCCAGCAGCTTGGTTGAGAGTGCGGAGACCCAGTACTTC. Protein sequence: CASSLVESAETQYF.

The chain employs TRBV6-5 and TRBJ1-4; no clear D gene. V was shortened by 11 bases and J by 1 base, with 5 bases between the two germline ends. The CDR3 covers 11 residues. CDR1 MNHEY and CDR2 SVGAGI come from the germline V gene. CDR3 sequence reads: CALKTNEKLFF. CDR3 nucleotide sequence: TGTGCCCTAAAAACTAATGAAAAACTGTTTTTT.

The count of this clone is one. The chain has TRBV27 and TRBJ2-2; a possible D gene is TRBD2 (6 bases). V lost 8 bases, J lost 8 bases, and 21 bases lay in between. CDR3 length: 15 residues. Germline V gives CDR1 MNHEY, CDR2 SMNVEV (reference sequence). The CDR3, as DNA: TGTGCCAGCTACCCATTGGCGGGGTCCGGGGGGGAGCTGTTTTTT. Residues: CASYPLAGSGGELFF.

V usage is TRBV28 and J usage is TRBJ1-1; 9 bases fit TRBD1. The CDR3 is 14 residues long. Trimming removed 5 bases from V and 4 bases from J; junction bases left unmatched: 5. Looked up from germline, CDR1 is MDHEN and CDR2 is SYDVKM. In DNA, the CDR3 is TGTGCCAGCAGTACCCAGACAGGGGGCACTGAAGCTTTCTTT. Protein product: CASSTQTGGTEAFF.

The chain couples TRBV5-4 to TRBJ1-4, with unresolved D. Germline CDR1 reads SGHNT; CDR2 reads YYREEE (reference sequence). The length of the CDR3 is 13 residues. V was clipped by 4 bases and J by 8 bases, with 12 bases between them. CDR3 sequence: CASSLWRGEKLFF. The CDR3 nucleotides are TGTGCCAGCAGCCTTTGGAGAGGGGAAAAACTGTTTTTT.

The chain recombines TRBV19 with TRBJ2-7; D unclear. Deletions cut 5 bases from V and 0 bases from J, with 11 bases between. Per germline, CDR1 LNHDA and CDR2 SQIVND (reference sequence). This CDR3 comprises 14 residues. The CDR3 bases are TGTGCCAGTAGTCCTGGTGGCAGCTCCTACGAGCAGTACTTC. This gives the protein CASSPGGSSYEQYF.

The CDR3 loop is CASSEDRGDEQFF. In DNA, the CDR3 is TGTGCCAGCAGCGAGGACAGGGGCGATGAGCAGTTCTTC. V and J are TRBV11-3 and TRBJ2-1; TRBD1 agrees at 9 bases. The junction had 4 bases not matched to a gene; V was cut back by 5 bases and J by 8 bases. The CDR3 is 13 residues long. CDR1 and CDR2 from the germline V gene are SGHNT and YENEEA.

The V gene is TRBV20-1, the J gene TRBJ2-4; perhaps TRBD1 as D (5 bases). Germline loops: CDR1 DFQATT, CDR2 SNEGSKA (reference sequence). V lost 4 bases, J lost 15 bases, and 16 bases lay in between. This CDR3 is built from 11 residues. Here the CDR3 reads CSAKHAGLAYF. The CDR3 DNA is TGCAGTGCTAAACACGCAGGGTTGGCGTACTTC.

The V call is TRBV7-9, the J call TRBJ1-5, with 11 positions matching TRBD1. The germline V gene encodes CDR1 SEHNR and CDR2 FQNEAQ (reference sequence). CDR3 length: 17 amino acids. J was trimmed by 3 bases and V by 1 base; bases with no gene match: 5. This CDR3 reads CASSLVGDRGSNQPQHF. Written as DNA, the CDR3 is TGTGCCAGCAGCTTAGTTGGGGACAGGGGGTCCAATCAGCCCCAGCATTTT.

The CDR3 loop is CASSLELAGAYEQYF. The CDR3 DNA follows: TGCGCCAGCAGCTTGGAACTAGCGGGAGCCTACGAGCAGTACTTC. The V and J genes are TRBV5-1 and TRBJ2-7, with 11 bases lining up with TRBD2. Germline lookup yields CDR1 SGHRS and CDR2 YFSETQ. V was clipped by 0 bases and J by 2 bases; unmatched bases: 1. The CDR3 consists of 15 residues.

The genes are TRBV11-2 and TRBJ2-7; 7 nucleotides align to TRBD2. Germline CDR1 and CDR2: SGHAT and FQNNGV. There are 14 residues in the CDR3. J lost 2 bases, V lost 10 bases, and 11 bases had no gene match. The CDR3 DNA is TGTGCCACCGGGTCGGGGGGATCTCCCTACGAGCAGTACTTC. As protein: CATGSGGSPYEQYF.

V is TRBV10-2 and J is TRBJ2-5; possibly TRBD2 for D (6 bases). Trimming removed 7 bases at V and 2 bases at J, with 8 bases between. The CDR3 runs 12 residues. The germline V gene has CDR1 WSHSY and CDR2 SAAADI. In DNA form, the CDR3 reads TGCGCCAGCAAGGAGGGGCAAGAGACCCAGTACTTC. Its translation: CASKEGQETQYF.

This clone was counted ten times or more. The V and J genes are TRBV19 and TRBJ1-2; no firm D call. From germline, CDR1 is LNHDA and CDR2 SQIVND (reference sequence). V lost 3 bases, J lost 3 bases, and 11 bases lay in between. The CDR3 runs to 14 residues. CDR3 DNA: TGTGCCAGTAGTATTCGAGGGCGGGACTATGGCTACACCTTC. It translates to CASSIRGRDYGYTF.

The V call is TRBV27, the J call TRBJ1-1; 8 positions agree with TRBD1. Germline-derived CDR1 and CDR2 are MNHEY and SMNVEV (reference sequence). The CDR3 has 13 residues. V dropped 7 bases and J dropped 1; count of bases not matched to a gene: 2. The CDR3 loop is CASKGQGNTEAFF. The CDR3 coding sequence is TGTGCCAGCAAAGGACAGGGGAACACTGAAGCTTTCTTT.

This clone was counted a single time. The rearrangement uses TRBV6-5 and TRBJ2-3, with 9 bases identical to TRBD1. This CDR3 has 15 amino acids. Unmatched junction bases numbered 7, after V lost 2 bases and J lost 7 bases. The germline V gene encodes CDR1 MNHEY and CDR2 SVGAGI. The CDR3 bases are TGTGCCAGCAGTTACACCCGGGACAGGGTACATACGCAGTATTTT. Translating it yields CASSYTRDRVHTQYF.

The V call is TRBV28, the J call TRBJ1-5, with TRBD1 matching over 10 bases. CDR1 is MDHEN and CDR2 is SYDVKM in the germline V gene. The CDR3 consists of 19 residues. The V and J ends lost 1 base and 3 bases, in that order; junction bases with no gene match: 12. The CDR3 DNA is TGTGCCAGCAGTTTATCTCCAGCGGGACAGGGGATATTCAATCAGCCCCAGCATTTT. Translating gives CASSLSPAGQGIFNQPQHF.